This T cell receptor (beta chain) was documented in a study of shared T cell receptors in the human thymus. Here immunoSEQ multiplex PCR was the method, and the copy in TCRdb shows in-frame clones only, minus some. There are about 730,000 clones in the sample; approximately 85% occur only once, and around 0.0099% lies in the top ten. The CDR3 is 16 amino acids. The germline CDR1 and CDR2 sequences are MDHEN and SYDVKM. V was pared by 9 bases and J by 1 base, with 14 bases of the junction left unmatched. These records were also assigned to another study, of human thymus T cells. That study reports: Repertoires from thymus and blood appeared to show biased V and J gene usage.

The chain links TRBV28 to TRBJ2-5; 7 nucleotides line up with TRBD1. This TCR was recovered from a girl in the first two years of life with a congenital heart defect. What was sequenced was thymocytes. For the CDR3, the DNA is TGTGCCAGTACTCGAGCCACGACAGGGTTCCAAGAGACCCAGTACTTC. This translates into CASTRATTGFQETQYF.